This record concerns one T cell receptor (beta chain) sequence. V shed 1 base and J 4 bases; nucleotides not matched to a gene: 3. The CDR3 is 16 amino acids. Germline loops: CDR1 MGHRA, CDR2 YSYEKL. These data are taken from a study of blood T cell repertoires in COVID-19. Background on the study: The cDNA or gDNA used as material had been derived from T cells, B-cell-depleted T cells, or PBMCs.

TCRdb keeps only in-frame clones here, not all; method: immunoSEQ multiplex PCR. The sample has fewer than 120,000 clones; more than 75% are singletons. The clonotype was recovered from a woman aged 50 to 65 with acute or convalescent COVID-19. Sequencing input: peripheral blood. This sequence joins TRBV4-1 and TRBJ2-3; TRBD2 matches 12 bases. The CDR3 sequence is CASSQGLAGDPDTQYF. CDR3 nucleotides: TGCGCCAGCAGCCAAGGACTAGCGGGGGATCCAGATACGCAGTATTTT.